This paragraph reports one TCR beta chain. Its antigen is still unknown. No much larger clone is present one base from it, and per-base qualities are unavailable. The collaborating institutions used their own protocols to collect whole blood in K2EDTA tubes. For TCRbeta analysis, collaborators shipped samples as frozen whole blood, isolated PBMCs, or DNA extracted from either of those sample types. TCRbeta CDR3 regions were amplified from genomic DNA by means of the immunoSEQ Assay, a bias-controlled multiplex PCR. The original pipeline was this. The number of nucleated cells in each sample was estimated from the amplification of reference gene primers within the assay. To quantify the absolute abundance of each unique TCRbeta CDR3 rearrangement, sequence reads were collapsed and filtered. For each sample, productive Simpson clonality was calculated as the square root of Simpson's diversity index over productive rearrangements. TCRdb stores this immuneACCESS table with in-frame sequences only. Part of the clones is absent; in the studies checked, under half of the shortfall reflects unresolved V genes, and no reason is known for the rest. The DNA gave D and trimming, while V, J and clone size come from that table. The sample profile shows about 100,000 clones; less than 90% of them were found once. The ten largest clones add up to 4.5% to 5.5% of the sample.

The sample belongs to a study of blood T cell repertoires in COVID-19 (dated by TCRdb to 2018 to 2020). Study-level background: Samples from collaborators originated in the United States, Italy and Spain and spanned both the acute and convalescent phases of COVID-19. The samples were drawn from the first 160 participants of the ongoing ImmuneRACE study and from 950 to 1,500 subjects provided by 6 global collaborators. The repertoires were released in a freely available public database meant as a resource for research on the immune response to SARS-CoV-2. Where available, HLA class I and class II types were taken from metadata supplied by the sample provider and were not determined by assay-based typing. Deeply sampled blood TCRbeta repertoires from subjects exposed to, actively infected with, or recovered from COVID-19 were included in the dataset. The prospective study material was composed of cDNA or gDNA derived from T cells, B-cell-depleted T cells, or PBMCs. Sample metadata almost always included a de-identified subject ID, COVID-19 status, age in years and sex. Overall study outcomes, separate from this receptor: Clinical and demographic metadata were provided uncurated, with the amount varying by source and participant.

From the cysteine through the phenylalanine, the CDR3 covers 17 amino acids. Of the read, only the CDR3 DNA is kept; its 51 bases are in frame from base 1. Reading the germline V gene gives CDR1 MDHEN and CDR2 SYDVKM. Trimming takes 5 bases from V and 1 base from J, and the germline ends sit 19 bases apart. This chain joins TRBV28 to TRBJ2-3; the D gene is possibly TRBD1, with 6 bases matching. The source of this sequence is a human donor in a cohort sampled during active COVID-19. The source material was peripheral blood. At the DNA level, the sequence is TGTGCCAGCAGTACGTCCTGGGGGCTGGGGGGCACAGATACGCAGTATTTT. Translated, this is CASSTSWGLGGTDTQYF.